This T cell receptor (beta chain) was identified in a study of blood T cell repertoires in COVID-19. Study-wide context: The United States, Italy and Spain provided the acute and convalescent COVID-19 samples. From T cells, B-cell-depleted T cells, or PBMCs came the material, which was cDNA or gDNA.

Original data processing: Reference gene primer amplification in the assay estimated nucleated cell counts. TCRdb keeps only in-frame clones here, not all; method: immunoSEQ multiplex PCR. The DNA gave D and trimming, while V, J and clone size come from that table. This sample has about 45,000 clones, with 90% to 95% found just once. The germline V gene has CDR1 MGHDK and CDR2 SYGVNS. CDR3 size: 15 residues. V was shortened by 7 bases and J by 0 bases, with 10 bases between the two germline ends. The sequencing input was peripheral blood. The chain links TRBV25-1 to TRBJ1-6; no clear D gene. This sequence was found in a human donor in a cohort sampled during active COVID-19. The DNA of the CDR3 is TGTGCCAGCACGGCCGGGAGCTCCTATAATTCACCCCTCCACTTT. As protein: CASTAGSSYNSPLHF.